What follows is one T cell receptor beta chain and its context. The same CDR3 is also encoded by other DNA sequences in this sample. Primers: 60 Vbeta forward and 13 Jbeta reverse. Sequencing was performed with immunoSEQ multiplex PCR; in TCRdb, only in-frame clones are kept and a portion is missing. There are some 180,000 clones in the sample; about four fifths occur only once, and approximately 2.6% lies in the top ten. The sample comes from a study of cytomegalovirus exposure and HLA in healthy donors. CDR1 and CDR2 from the germline V gene are SGHRS and YFSETQ. The CDR3 spans 13 residues. The V end lost 0 bases, the J end lost 6 bases, and 6 bases lay between the germline ends.

The sequenced sample consisted of PBMCs. This chain uses TRBV5-1 with TRBJ2-2, with D unclear. The receptor comes from a female donor in good health and CMV-seronegative. CDR3 in amino acids: CASSLVLAGELFF. CDR3 DNA: TGCGCCAGCAGCTTGGTTCTCGCCGGGGAGCTGTTTTTT.